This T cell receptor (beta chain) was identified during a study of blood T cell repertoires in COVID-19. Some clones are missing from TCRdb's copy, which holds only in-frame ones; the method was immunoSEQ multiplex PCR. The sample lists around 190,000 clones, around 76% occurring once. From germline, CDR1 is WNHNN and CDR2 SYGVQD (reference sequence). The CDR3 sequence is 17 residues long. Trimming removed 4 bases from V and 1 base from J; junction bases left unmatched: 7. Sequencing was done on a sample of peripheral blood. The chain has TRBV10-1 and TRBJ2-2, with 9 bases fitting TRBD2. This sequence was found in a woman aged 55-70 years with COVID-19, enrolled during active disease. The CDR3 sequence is CASSGVGAGGNTGELFF. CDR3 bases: TGCGCCAGCAGTGGAGTAGGAGCGGGGGGGAACACCGGGGAGCTGTTTTTT.